This T cell receptor beta chain stems from a study of cytomegalovirus exposure and HLA in healthy donors. Primers included in the PCR were 60 Vbeta and 13 Jbeta primers. The table came from immunoSEQ multiplex PCR; TCRdb's copy has only in-frame clones and leaves some out. The table includes under 300,000 clones, roughly 88% detected once. Per the germline V gene, CDR1 is SGHTA and CDR2 is FQGNSA. V was pared by 5 bases and J by 3 bases, with 10 bases between. This CDR3 has 14 residues. A note on this clone: As yet, its antigen is unknown.

Regarding the study as a whole: Rare TCR sequences predominated, though certain public TCRs were found in many donors.

The gene calls are TRBV7-2 and TRBJ2-2, with D possibly TRBD2 on 6 matching bases. The clonotype was recovered from a man aged 35 to 55 in good health and CMV-seropositive. The sequencing sample was made of PBMCs. The CDR3 region is CASSAGPYTGELFF. DNA of the CDR3: TGTGCCAGCAGCGCGGGGCCATACACCGGGGAGCTGTTTTTT.